This T cell receptor (beta chain) was identified during a study of T cells after posttransplantation cyclophosphamide. As regards this clone: Antigen specificity is unknown.

TCRdb keeps only in-frame clones here, not all; method: immunoSEQ multiplex PCR. Of about 21,000 clones detected, roughly 85% appear once; the ten largest clones hold approximately 2.3%. Germline loops: CDR1 SGHVS, CDR2 FQNEAQ. Trimming cost V 5 bases and J 1 base, with 9 bases left between them. This CDR3 contains 15 residues. Controls had myeloablative marrow grafts with methotrexate and calcineurin inhibitor, sampled at 1 year. General study points: Recipient CMV seropositivity and CMV reactivation strongly tracked TRB clonality. Skin or GI-infiltrating T cells shared few TRB sequences with blood. Later post-transplant blood repertoires were often dominated by donor CD8+ memory clones.

The sequence was obtained from a female patient aged 25-39 years who received an allogeneic stem cell transplant from an unrelated donor, was CMV-positive, and had acute and chronic GVHD. Some of the T cells may derive from the graft donor. This material consisted of PBMCs, taken 362 days after allogeneic stem cell transplant with calcineurin inhibitor and methotrexate. This chain joins TRBV7-8 and TRBJ2-6; weak D call: TRBD1 (6 bases). In DNA form, the CDR3 reads TGTGCCAGCAGCAACCAGGGGTCTGGGGCCAACGTCCTGACTTTC. Protein sequence: CASSNQGSGANVLTF.